Sequencing of this T cell receptor (beta chain) was carried out in a study of beta chain features in type 1 diabetes. Study-level findings and limits: Cells expressing TCR highly could be over-represented by cDNA sequencing. Within the patient group, naive, central memory and Treg TCRB repertoires appeared more similar to each other than within healthy donors. There was a moderate but significant shortening of TCRB CDR3s in all four CD4+ subsets of Type 1 diabetes patients.

Sequencing targeted expressed TCRB transcripts, as all isolated RNA had been reverse transcribed. TCRdb's copy holds only in-frame clones and misses some; the assay was immunoSEQ multiplex PCR. The table lists hundreds of thousands of clones, about 32% of them singletons. CDR1 and CDR2 (germline): LNHNV, YYDKDF (reference sequence). With 0 bases clipped from V and 5 bases from J, the junction kept 5 bases outside the gene matches. The CDR3 sequence is 15 residues long. In the case of this clone: The antigen remains undetermined.

Sort purity for all populations was recorded as exceeding 98%. Material for sequencing was naive CD4+ T cells from blood. The sequence came from a man between 18 and 29 years old in good health. The chain links TRBV15 to TRBJ1-2; TRBD1 matches at 8 bases. CDR3 in DNA: TGTGCCACCAGCAGAGATCGTCAGGGGGCTTATGGCTACACCTTC. Its translation is CATSRDRQGAYGYTF.